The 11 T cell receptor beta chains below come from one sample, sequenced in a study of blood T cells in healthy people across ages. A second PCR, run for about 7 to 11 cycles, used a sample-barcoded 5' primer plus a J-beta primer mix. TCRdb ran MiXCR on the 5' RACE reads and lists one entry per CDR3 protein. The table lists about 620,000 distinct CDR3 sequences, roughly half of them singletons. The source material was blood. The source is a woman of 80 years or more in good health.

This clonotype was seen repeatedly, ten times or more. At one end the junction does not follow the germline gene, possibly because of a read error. In nucleotides, the CDR3 is TGTGCTAGCAGCCCCCGATTCACAGATACGCAGTATTTT. Its translation: CASSPRFTDTQYF. This chain uses TRBV7-7 with TRBJ2-3; D is unresolved. Germline V gene lookup returns CDR1 SSHAT and CDR2 FNYEAQ (reference sequence). The CDR3 contains 13 residues.

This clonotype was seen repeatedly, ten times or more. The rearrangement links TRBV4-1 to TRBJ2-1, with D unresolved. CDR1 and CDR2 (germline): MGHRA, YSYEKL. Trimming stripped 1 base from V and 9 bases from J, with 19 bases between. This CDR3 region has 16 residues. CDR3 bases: TGCGCCAGCAGCCAAGCTCCGGGCCCGAGGTCGAGTGAGCAGTTCTTC. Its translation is CASSQAPGPRSSEQFF.

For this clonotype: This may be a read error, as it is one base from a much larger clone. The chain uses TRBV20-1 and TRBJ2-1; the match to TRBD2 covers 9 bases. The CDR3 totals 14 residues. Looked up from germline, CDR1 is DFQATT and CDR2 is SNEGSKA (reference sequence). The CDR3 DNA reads TGCAGTGCTAGACTAGCGGGGAACTACAAGGAGCAGTTCTTC. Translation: CSARLAGNYKEQFF.

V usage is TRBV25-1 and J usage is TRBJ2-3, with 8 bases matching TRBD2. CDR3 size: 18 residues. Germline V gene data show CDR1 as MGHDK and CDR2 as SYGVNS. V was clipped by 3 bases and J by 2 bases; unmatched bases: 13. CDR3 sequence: CASSEVTRGSGDTDTQYF. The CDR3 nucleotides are TGTGCCAGCAGTGAGGTAACGCGAGGTAGCGGGGACACAGATACGCAGTATTTT.

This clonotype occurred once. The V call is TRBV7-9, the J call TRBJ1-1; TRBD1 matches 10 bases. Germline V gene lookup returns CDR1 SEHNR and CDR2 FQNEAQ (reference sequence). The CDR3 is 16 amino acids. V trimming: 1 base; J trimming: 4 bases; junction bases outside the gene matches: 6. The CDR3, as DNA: TGTGCCAGCAGCTTAGGTCCTTGGACAGGGGGCACTGAAGCTTTCTTT. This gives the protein CASSLGPWTGGTEAFF.

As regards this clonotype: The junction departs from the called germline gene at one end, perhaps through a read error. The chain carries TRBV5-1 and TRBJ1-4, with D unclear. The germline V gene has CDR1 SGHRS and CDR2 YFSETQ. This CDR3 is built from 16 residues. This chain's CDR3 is CAGSLALGRGNEKLFF. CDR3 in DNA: TGCGCCGGCAGCTTGGCCCTCGGACGAGGGAATGAAAAACTGTTTTTT.

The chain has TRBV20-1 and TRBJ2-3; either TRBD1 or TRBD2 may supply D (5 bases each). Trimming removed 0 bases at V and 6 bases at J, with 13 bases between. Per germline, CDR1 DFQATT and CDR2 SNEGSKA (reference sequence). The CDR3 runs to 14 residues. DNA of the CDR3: TGCAGTGCTAGAGATACAGGAGGATCGGATACGCAGTATTTT. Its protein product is CSARDTGGSDTQYF.

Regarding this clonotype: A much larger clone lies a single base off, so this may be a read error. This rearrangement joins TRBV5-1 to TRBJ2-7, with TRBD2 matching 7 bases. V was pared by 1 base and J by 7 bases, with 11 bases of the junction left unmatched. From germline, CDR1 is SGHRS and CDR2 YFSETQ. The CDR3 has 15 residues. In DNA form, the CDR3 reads TGCGCCAGCAGCTTGCTAGCGGAGCGCTACAATGAGCAGTACTTC. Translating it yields CASSLLAERYNEQYF.

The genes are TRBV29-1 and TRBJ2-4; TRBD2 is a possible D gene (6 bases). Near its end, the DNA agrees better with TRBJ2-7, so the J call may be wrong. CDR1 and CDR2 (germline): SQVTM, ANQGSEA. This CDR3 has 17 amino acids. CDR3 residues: CSVVGIADDLNFYEQYF. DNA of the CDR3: TGCAGCGTTGTTGGAATAGCGGACGACCTAAACTTCTACGAGCAGTACTTC.

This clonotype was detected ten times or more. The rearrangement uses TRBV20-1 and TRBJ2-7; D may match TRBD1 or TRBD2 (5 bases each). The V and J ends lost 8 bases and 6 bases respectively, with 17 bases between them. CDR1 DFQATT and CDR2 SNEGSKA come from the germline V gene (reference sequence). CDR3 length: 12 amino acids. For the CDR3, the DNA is TGCAGTCCCGTGGGACCTAACACCGAGCAGTACTTC. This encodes CSPVGPNTEQYF.

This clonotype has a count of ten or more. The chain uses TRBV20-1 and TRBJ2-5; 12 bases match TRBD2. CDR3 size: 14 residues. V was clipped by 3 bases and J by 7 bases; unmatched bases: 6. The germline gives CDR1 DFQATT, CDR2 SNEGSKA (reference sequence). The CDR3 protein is CSARASGGVWTQYF. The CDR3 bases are TGCAGTGCTAGGGCTAGCGGGGGGGTATGGACCCAGTACTTC.